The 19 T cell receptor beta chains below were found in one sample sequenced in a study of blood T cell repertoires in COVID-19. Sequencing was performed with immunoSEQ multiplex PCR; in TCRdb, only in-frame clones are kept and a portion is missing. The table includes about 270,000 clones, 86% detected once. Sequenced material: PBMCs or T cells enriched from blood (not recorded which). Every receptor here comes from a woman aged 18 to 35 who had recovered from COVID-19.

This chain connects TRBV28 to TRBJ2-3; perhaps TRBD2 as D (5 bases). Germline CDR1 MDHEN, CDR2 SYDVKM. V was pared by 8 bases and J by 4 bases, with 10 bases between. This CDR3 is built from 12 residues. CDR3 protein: CASSERADTQYF. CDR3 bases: TGTGCCAGCTCGGAGAGGGCAGATACGCAGTATTTT.

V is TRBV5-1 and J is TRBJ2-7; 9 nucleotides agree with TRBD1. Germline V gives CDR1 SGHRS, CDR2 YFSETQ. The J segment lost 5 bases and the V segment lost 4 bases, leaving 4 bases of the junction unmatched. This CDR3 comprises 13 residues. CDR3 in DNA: TGCGCCAGCAGCCTCGGACAGGGGAACGAGCAGTACTTC. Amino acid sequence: CASSLGQGNEQYF.

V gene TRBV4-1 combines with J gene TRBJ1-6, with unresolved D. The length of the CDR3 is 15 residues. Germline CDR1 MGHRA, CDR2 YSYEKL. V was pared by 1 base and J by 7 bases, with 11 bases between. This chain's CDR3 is CASSQGHSSNSPLHF. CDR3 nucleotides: TGCGCCAGCAGCCAAGGGCACAGCAGCAATTCACCCCTCCACTTT.

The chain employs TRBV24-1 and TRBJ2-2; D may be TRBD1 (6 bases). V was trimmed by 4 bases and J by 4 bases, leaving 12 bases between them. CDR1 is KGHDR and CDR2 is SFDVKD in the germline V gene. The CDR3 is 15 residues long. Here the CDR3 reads CATSDRRQVTGELFF. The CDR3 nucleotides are TGTGCCACCAGTGACCGCCGACAGGTCACCGGGGAGCTGTTTTTT.

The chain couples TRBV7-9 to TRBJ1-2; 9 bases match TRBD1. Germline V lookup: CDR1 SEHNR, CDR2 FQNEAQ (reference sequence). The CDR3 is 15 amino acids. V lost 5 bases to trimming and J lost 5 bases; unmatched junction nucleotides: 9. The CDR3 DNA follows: TGTGCCAGCAGCCCCGGGACAGGGAGAAGTTATGGCTACACCTTC. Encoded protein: CASSPGTGRSYGYTF.

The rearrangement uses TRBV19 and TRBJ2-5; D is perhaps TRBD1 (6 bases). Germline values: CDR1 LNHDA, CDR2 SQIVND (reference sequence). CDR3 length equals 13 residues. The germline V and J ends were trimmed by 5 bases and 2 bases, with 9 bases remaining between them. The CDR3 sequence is CASSSGTQETQYF. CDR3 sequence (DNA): TGTGCCAGTAGTTCCGGGACACAAGAGACCCAGTACTTC.

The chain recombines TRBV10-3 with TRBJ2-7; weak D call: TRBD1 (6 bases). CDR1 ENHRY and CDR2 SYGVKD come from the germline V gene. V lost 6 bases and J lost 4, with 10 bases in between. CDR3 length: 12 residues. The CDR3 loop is CAIRTGSYEQYF. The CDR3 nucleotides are TGTGCCATCAGGACAGGATCGTACGAGCAGTACTTC.

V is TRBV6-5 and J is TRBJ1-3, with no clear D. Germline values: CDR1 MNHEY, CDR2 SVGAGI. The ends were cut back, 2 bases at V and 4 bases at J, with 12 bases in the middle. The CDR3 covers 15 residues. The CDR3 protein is CASSYGPTGGNTIYF. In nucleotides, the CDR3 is TGTGCCAGCAGTTACGGGCCCACGGGGGGAAACACCATATATTTT.

CDR3 nucleotide sequence: TGTGCCAGCAGTGCCCGGACTAGCGGGCTTAGCTTCTACGAGCAGTACTTC. Protein product: CASSARTSGLSFYEQYF. The genes are TRBV2 and TRBJ2-7; 11 bases agree with TRBD2. This CDR3 is built from 17 residues. Per the germline V gene, CDR1 is SNHLY and CDR2 is FYNNEI. Losses at the gene ends were 4 bases for V and 3 bases for J; bases not matched to a gene: 11.

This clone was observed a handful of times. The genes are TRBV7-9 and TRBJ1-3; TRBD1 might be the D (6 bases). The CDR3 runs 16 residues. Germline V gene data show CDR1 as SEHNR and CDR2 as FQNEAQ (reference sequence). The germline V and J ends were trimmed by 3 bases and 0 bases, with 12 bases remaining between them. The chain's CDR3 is CASSFQQGSSGNTIYF. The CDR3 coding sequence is TGTGCCAGCAGCTTCCAACAGGGCTCCTCTGGAAACACCATATATTTT.

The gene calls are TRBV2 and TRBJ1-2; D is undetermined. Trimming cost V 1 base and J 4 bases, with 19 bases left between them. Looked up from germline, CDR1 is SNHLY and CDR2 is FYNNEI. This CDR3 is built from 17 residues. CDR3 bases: TGTGCCAGCAGTGAAGACCCCGGGAGTACTTTCCCCTATGGCTACACCTTC. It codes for CASSEDPGSTFPYGYTF.

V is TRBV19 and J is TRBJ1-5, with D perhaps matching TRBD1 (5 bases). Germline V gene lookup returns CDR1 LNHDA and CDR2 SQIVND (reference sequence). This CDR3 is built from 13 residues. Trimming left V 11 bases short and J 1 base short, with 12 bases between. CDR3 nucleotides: TGTGCCGGGGGTCGGGGGAGCAATCAGCCCCAGCATTTT. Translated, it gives CAGGRGSNQPQHF.

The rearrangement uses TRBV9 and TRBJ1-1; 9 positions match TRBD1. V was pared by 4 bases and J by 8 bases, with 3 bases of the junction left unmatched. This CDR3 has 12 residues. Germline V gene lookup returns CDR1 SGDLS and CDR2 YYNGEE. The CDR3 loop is CASSPGTGEAFF. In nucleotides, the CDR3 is TGTGCCAGCAGCCCGGGGACAGGGGAAGCTTTCTTT.

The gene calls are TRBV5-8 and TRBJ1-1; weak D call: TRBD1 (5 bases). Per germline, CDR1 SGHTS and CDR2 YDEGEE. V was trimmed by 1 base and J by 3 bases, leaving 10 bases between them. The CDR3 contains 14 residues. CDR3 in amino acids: CASSLLTAYTEAFF. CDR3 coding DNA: TGTGCCAGCAGCTTGTTGACAGCCTACACTGAAGCTTTCTTT.

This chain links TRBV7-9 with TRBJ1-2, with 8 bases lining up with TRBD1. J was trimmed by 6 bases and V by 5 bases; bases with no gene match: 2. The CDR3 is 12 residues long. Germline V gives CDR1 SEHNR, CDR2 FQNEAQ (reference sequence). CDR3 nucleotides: TGTGCCAGCAGCGGACAGGGTAATGGCTACACCTTC. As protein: CASSGQGNGYTF.

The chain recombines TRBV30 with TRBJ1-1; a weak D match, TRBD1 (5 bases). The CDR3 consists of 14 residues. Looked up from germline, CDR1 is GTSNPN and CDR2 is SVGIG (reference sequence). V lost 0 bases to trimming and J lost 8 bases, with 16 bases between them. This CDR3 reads CAWSVQDGESEAFF. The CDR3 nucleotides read TGTGCCTGGAGTGTACAGGATGGGGAATCGGAAGCTTTCTTT.

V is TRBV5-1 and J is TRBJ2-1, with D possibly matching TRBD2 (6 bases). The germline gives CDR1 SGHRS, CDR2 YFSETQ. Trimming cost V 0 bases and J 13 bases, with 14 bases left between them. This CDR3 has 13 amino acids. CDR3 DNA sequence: TGCGCCAGCAGCTTGGCTAGCGAGGAACCTCAGTTCTTC. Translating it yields CASSLASEEPQFF.

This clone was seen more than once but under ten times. The CDR3 nucleotides are TGTGCCAGCAGTGACGGTCAGGGGAAGGGGCAGCCCCAGCATTTT. Protein: CASSDGQGKGQPQHF. V usage is TRBV2 and J usage is TRBJ1-5, with D tentatively TRBD1 (6 bases). The CDR3 is made up of 15 amino acids. Germline V CDR1 and CDR2: SNHLY, FYNNEI. The germline V and J ends were trimmed by 3 bases and 7 bases, with 16 bases remaining between them.

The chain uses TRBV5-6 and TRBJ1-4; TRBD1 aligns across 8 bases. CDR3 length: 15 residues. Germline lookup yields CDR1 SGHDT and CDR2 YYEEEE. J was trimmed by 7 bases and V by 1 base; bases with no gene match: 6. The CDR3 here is CASSLMEQGGEKLFF. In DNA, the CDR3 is TGTGCCAGCAGCTTGATGGAACAGGGGGGTGAAAAACTGTTTTTT.